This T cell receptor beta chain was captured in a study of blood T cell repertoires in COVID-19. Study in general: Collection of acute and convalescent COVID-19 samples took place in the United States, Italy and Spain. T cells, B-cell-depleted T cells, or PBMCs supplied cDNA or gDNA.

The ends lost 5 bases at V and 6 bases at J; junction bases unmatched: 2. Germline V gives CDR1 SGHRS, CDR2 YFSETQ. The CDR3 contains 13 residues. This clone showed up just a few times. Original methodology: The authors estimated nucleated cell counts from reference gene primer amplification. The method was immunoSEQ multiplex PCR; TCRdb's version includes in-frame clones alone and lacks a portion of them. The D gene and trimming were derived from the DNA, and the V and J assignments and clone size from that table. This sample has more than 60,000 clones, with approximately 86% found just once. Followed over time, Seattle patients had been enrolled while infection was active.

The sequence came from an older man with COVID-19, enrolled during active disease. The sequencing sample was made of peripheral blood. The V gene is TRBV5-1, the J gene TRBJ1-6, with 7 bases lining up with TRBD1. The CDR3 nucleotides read TGCGCCAGCAGGGGGACAGCTAATTCACCCCTCCACTTT. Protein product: CASRGTANSPLHF. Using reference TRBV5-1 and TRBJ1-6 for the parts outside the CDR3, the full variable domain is KAGVTQTPRYLIKTRGQQVTLSCSPISGHRSVSWYQQTPGQGLQFLFEYFSETQRNKGNFPGRFSGRQFSNSRSEMNVSTLELGDSALYLCASRGTANSPLHFGNGTRLTVT.